The 23 T cell receptor beta chains in this list originate from one sample, sequenced in a study of cytomegalovirus exposure and HLA in healthy donors. TCRdb's table, derived via immunoSEQ multiplex PCR, lists solely in-frame clones and lacks some. Here the sample spans about 170,000 clones, 86% being singletons. The source material was PBMCs. The source is a man between 18 and 35 years old in good health and CMV-seropositive.

The chain couples TRBV7-8 to TRBJ2-7, with 9 bases matching TRBD1. The germline gives CDR1 SGHVS, CDR2 FQNEAQ. The CDR3 contains 16 residues. J lost 3 bases, V lost 5 bases, and 11 bases had no gene match. DNA for the CDR3: TGTGCCAGCAGCGGACACAGGGGGCAAGGTGGCTACGAGCAGTACTTC. Its translation: CASSGHRGQGGYEQYF.

DNA of the CDR3: TGTGCCAGAAGCTCCGGGACAGGGTTTGTCGAGCAGTACTTC. Protein sequence: CARSSGTGFVEQYF. The chain recombines TRBV5-3 with TRBJ2-7, with 9 bases matching TRBD1. TRBV5-3 is an ORF for which the function is uncertain. With V trimmed by 3 bases and J by 6 bases, 7 bases remained unmatched. The CDR3 loop spans 14 amino acids.

The chain recombines TRBV19 with TRBJ2-7, with D tentatively TRBD2 (6 bases). Germline assignment: CDR1 LNHDA and CDR2 SQIVND (reference sequence). V was cut by 6 bases and J by 7 bases, with 31 bases left in between. The CDR3 loop spans 18 amino acids. CDR3 sequence (DNA): TGTGCCAGTAGGGCAGGGACGGGATCTGGTGGAGGGGCAGAGGAGCAGTACTTC. Protein sequence: CASRAGTGSGGGAEEQYF.

This clone has only a few counts. The chain carries TRBV5-1 and TRBJ1-2; D possibly corresponds to TRBD1 (6 bases). Trimming removed 0 bases from V and 10 bases from J, with 13 bases in between. Looked up from germline, CDR1 is SGHRS and CDR2 is YFSETQ. The CDR3 is 13 residues long. In DNA form, the CDR3 reads TGCGCCAGCAGCTTGGAGGGGCAGGGGTACTACACCTTC. It encodes CASSLEGQGYYTF.

There are a few counts of this clone. The genes are TRBV30 and TRBJ1-1; D is undetermined. This CDR3 has 11 residues. Germline assignment: CDR1 GTSNPN and CDR2 SVGIG (reference sequence). V lost 4 bases, J lost 1 base, and 4 bases lay in between. The CDR3 coding sequence is TGTGCCTGGAACGGGAACACTGAAGCTTTCTTT. This encodes CAWNGNTEAFF.

The rearrangement uses TRBV28 and TRBJ2-2; D possibly corresponds to TRBD1 (5 bases). With 6 bases removed from V and 2 bases from J, the gap between germline ends came to 16 bases. The CDR3 length is 16 residues. CDR1 is MDHEN and CDR2 is SYDVKM in the germline V gene. CDR3 protein: CASSIDSLFNTGELFF. The CDR3, as DNA: TGTGCCAGCAGCATCGACAGCCTATTCAACACCGGGGAGCTGTTTTTT.

The V call is TRBV6-1, the J call TRBJ2-7, with 8 nucleotides matching TRBD2. The CDR3 is 15 amino acids. CDR1 and CDR2 from the germline V gene are MNHNS and SASEGT. V shed 6 bases, J shed 2 bases, and the junction held 9 bases outside the gene matches. The CDR3 nucleotides are TGTGCCAGCAGCGAAAGCGGGAGTGCCACCTACGAGCAGTACTTC. Its translation is CASSESGSATYEQYF.

This clone was seen a single time. This chain connects TRBV28 to TRBJ1-5, with 7 bases identical to TRBD1. The CDR3 runs to 15 residues. The V segment lost 3 bases and the J segment 4 bases; nucleotides outside the gene matches: 6. In germline, CDR1 is MDHEN, CDR2 SYDVKM. CDR3 bases: TGTGCCAGCAGTTTCCCGGACAGGCTTAATCAGCCCCAGCATTTT. Translation: CASSFPDRLNQPQHF.

The chain combines TRBV5-4 with TRBJ2-1, with 13 bases identical to TRBD2. From germline, CDR1 is SGHNT and CDR2 YYREEE (reference sequence). This CDR3 contains 15 residues. With 4 bases clipped from V and 8 bases from J, the junction kept 6 bases outside the gene matches. The CDR3 sequence: CASSVLAGGPDEQFF. The DNA of the CDR3 is TGTGCCAGCAGCGTACTAGCGGGGGGGCCCGATGAGCAGTTCTTC.

The chain carries TRBV19 and TRBJ1-1; the match to TRBD1 covers 9 bases. The CDR3 covers 13 residues. The V segment lost 6 bases and the J segment 7 bases; nucleotides outside the gene matches: 6. In germline, CDR1 is LNHDA, CDR2 SQIVND (reference sequence). The CDR3 region is CASSFGQGLEAFF. The CDR3 bases are TGTGCCAGTAGCTTCGGACAGGGGCTTGAAGCTTTCTTT.

This sequence joins TRBV9 and TRBJ1-5; 10 nucleotides line up with TRBD1. Losses at the gene ends were 0 bases for V and 9 bases for J; bases not matched to a gene: 6. Germline CDR1 and CDR2: SGDLS and YYNGEE. The CDR3 consists of 15 residues. CDR3 nucleotides: TGTGCCAGCAGCGTAGGTTGGGACAGGGGAGGGCCCCAGCATTTT. Its translation: CASSVGWDRGGPQHF.

This clone showed up just once. The chain links TRBV7-2 to TRBJ1-1; D possibly corresponds to TRBD1 (6 bases). V was trimmed by 3 bases and J by 1 base, leaving 9 bases between them. The V gene's germline CDR1 is SGHTA and CDR2 FQGNSA. This CDR3 comprises 14 residues. The CDR3 DNA follows: TGTGCCAGCAGCTTTCTGGGACAGAACACTGAAGCTTTCTTT. Encoded protein: CASSFLGQNTEAFF.

The chain uses TRBV6-4 and TRBJ2-1; 10 bases are a match to TRBD2. The germline gives CDR1 MRHNA, CDR2 SNTAGT. The J segment lost 3 bases and the V segment lost 4 bases, leaving 3 bases of the junction unmatched. There are 15 residues in the CDR3. This chain's CDR3 is CASSATSGDYNEQFF. CDR3 sequence (DNA): TGTGCCAGCAGTGCCACTAGCGGGGACTACAATGAGCAGTTCTTC.

CDR3 bases: TGTGCCATTTCTCCCAGGGGGGAGACCCAGTACTTC. Encoded protein: CAISPRGETQYF. This chain joins TRBV27 and TRBJ2-5; TRBD1 aligns across 7 bases. CDR1 is MNHEY and CDR2 is SMNVEV in the germline V gene (reference sequence). The J segment lost 5 bases and the V segment lost 10 bases, leaving 7 bases of the junction unmatched. CDR3 length: 12 amino acids.

V and J are TRBV9 and TRBJ2-2; D ambiguous. The CDR3 spans 13 residues. V was clipped by 8 bases and J by 3 bases, with 11 bases between them. Per the germline V gene, CDR1 is SGDLS and CDR2 is YYNGEE. CDR3 DNA sequence: TGTGCCAGTGCTTTCACATACACCGGGGAGCTGTTTTTT. Protein sequence: CASAFTYTGELFF.

The V gene is TRBV6-5, the J gene TRBJ2-3, with D uncertain. V shed 5 bases and J shed 1 base, with 10 bases lying between them. The CDR3 runs to 14 residues. Germline CDR1 MNHEY, CDR2 SVGAGI. CDR3 nucleotides: TGTGCCAGCAGTCCCCGGTCTGGCACAGATACGCAGTATTTT. Translating gives CASSPRSGTDTQYF.

In its sample, this clone was seen once. The rearrangement joins TRBV27 to TRBJ1-1; the D gene is possibly TRBD1 (5 bases). The germline gives CDR1 MNHEY, CDR2 SMNVEV (reference sequence). CDR3 length equals 15 residues. Trimming removed 7 bases at V and 2 bases at J, with 17 bases between. In DNA form, the CDR3 reads TGTGCCAGCACCTCAATGGGGGGTATCAACACTGAAGCTTTCTTT. Protein sequence: CASTSMGGINTEAFF.

This clone was observed a single time. The chain couples TRBV6-1 to TRBJ2-3, with TRBD1 matching over 7 bases. V shed 5 bases, J shed 6 bases, and the junction held 8 bases outside the gene matches. There are 14 residues in the CDR3. Germline CDR1 is MNHNS and CDR2 is SASEGT. As DNA, the CDR3 is TGTGCCAGCAGTCCCCGGACAGGTTTGGATACGCAGTATTTT. Translated, it gives CASSPRTGLDTQYF.

The gene calls are TRBV7-2 and TRBJ2-7; TRBD2 might be the D (6 bases). Germline CDR1 SGHTA, CDR2 FQGNSA. V lost 2 bases to trimming and J lost 1 base, with 15 bases between them. The CDR3 runs 16 residues. CDR3 in DNA: TGTGCCAGCAGCTTACAGGCAGGGACTGAATCCTACGAGCAGTACTTC. Its protein product is CASSLQAGTESYEQYF.

This chain uses TRBV5-1 with TRBJ1-1, with D unclear. Trimming took off 3 bases at V and 4 bases at J, with 13 bases between the two ends. Germline V lookup: CDR1 SGHRS, CDR2 YFSETQ. The CDR3 consists of 14 residues. The CDR3 nucleotides read TGCGCCAGCAGCTCCGGCCCACCGGGCACTGAAGCTTTCTTT. Its translation is CASSSGPPGTEAFF.

This clone has a handful of counts. V usage is TRBV28 and J usage is TRBJ2-1; TRBD2 aligns across 9 bases. The CDR3 length is 15 residues. The V gene end was trimmed by 6 bases and the J gene end by 7 bases; junction bases not matched to a gene: 10. The germline gives CDR1 MDHEN, CDR2 SYDVKM. The CDR3 DNA reads as TGTGCCAGCAGACCTGTAGCGGGAGTCTGGAATGAGCAGTTCTTC. Translating it yields CASRPVAGVWNEQFF. The variable domain in full, with the rest retrieved from reference TRBV28 and TRBJ2-1, is DVKVTQSSRYLVKRTGEKVFLECVQDMDHENMFWYRQDPGLGLRLIYFSYDVKMKEKGDIPEGYSVSREKKERFSLILESASTNQTSMYLCASRPVAGVWNEQFFGPGTRLTVL.

The chain uses TRBV4-2 and TRBJ2-3, with no clear D. Trimming stripped 0 bases from V and 4 bases from J, with 14 bases between. Germline CDR1 and CDR2: LGHNA and YNFKEQ. The CDR3 consists of 16 residues. CDR3 DNA: TGTGCCAGCAGCCAAGATCTTGGAGCGAGAGCAGATACGCAGTATTTT. It encodes CASSQDLGARADTQYF.

This rearrangement joins TRBV27 to TRBJ1-1; 10 nucleotides agree with TRBD1. With V trimmed by 5 bases and J by 4 bases, 10 bases remained unmatched. There are 16 residues in the CDR3. The germline V gene has CDR1 MNHEY and CDR2 SMNVEV (reference sequence). CDR3: CASSNRQGALGTEAFF. CDR3 DNA sequence: TGTGCCAGCAGTAACCGACAGGGGGCTTTAGGCACTGAAGCTTTCTTT.